This is a list of T cell receptor beta chains from one sample in a study of blood T cell repertoires in COVID-19. Sequencing was performed with immunoSEQ multiplex PCR; in TCRdb, only in-frame clones are kept and a portion is missing. In the table there are more than 65,000 clones, around 80% of which are singletons. The specimen sequenced was peripheral blood. The receptors come from a man aged 55-75 years with active or convalescent COVID-19. Each CDR3 is given with its conserved first and last residue. A D gene is named only where the DNA matches it firmly. The size of a clone is reported for some rows only, either as once, few or many, or as a class for expanded clones.

clone_size d_call j_call v_call cdr3_aa cdr3_nt
- - TRBJ1-2 TRBV10-3 CAISLGDGYTF TGTGCCATCAGTCTAGGGGATGGCTACACCTTC
- - TRBJ1-2 TRBV28 CASSIPPNYGYTF TGTGCCAGCAGTATCCCCCCGAACTATGGCTACACCTTC
once TRBD1 TRBJ2-7 TRBV4-1 CASSQVGTVGNEQYF TGCGCCAGCAGCCAAGTCGGGACAGTCGGTAACGAGCAGTACTTC
- TRBD2 TRBJ2-1 TRBV4-1 CASSQTGGLGVGFF TGCGCCAGCAGCCAAACAGGTGGACTAGGGGTGGGGTTCTTC
- TRBD2 TRBJ2-3 TRBV6-1 CASSEMWRLAGGSTDTQYF TGTGCCAGCAGTGAAATGTGGAGACTAGCGGGGGGGAGCACAGATACGCAGTATTTT
- TRBD2 TRBJ2-7 TRBV7-3 CASSLGPLAGTYEQYF TGTGCCAGCAGCCTAGGCCCACTAGCGGGGACCTACGAGCAGTACTTC
- TRBD2 TRBJ2-5 TRBV9 CASSGEAGGPGETQYF TGTGCCAGCAGCGGAGAAGCGGGGGGGCCGGGTGAGACCCAGTACTTC
few - TRBJ1-4 TRBV7-9 CASSSEQGFNEKLFF TGTGCCAGCAGCTCCGAACAGGGCTTTAATGAAAAACTGTTTTTT
few TRBD1 TRBJ2-3 TRBV7-2 CASSLAGAGGRGDTQYF TGTGCCAGCAGCTTAGCGGGGGCAGGGGGCCGCGGGGATACGCAGTATTTT
- TRBD1 TRBJ1-4 TRBV5-1 CASSPDRGDEKLFF TGCGCCAGCAGCCCGGACAGGGGGGATGAAAAACTGTTTTTT
- - TRBJ1-5 TRBV6-6 CASNGGQPQHF TGTGCCAGCAACGGCGGTCAGCCCCAGCATTTT
- - TRBJ1-5 TRBV7-8 CASSLAGQGSNQPQHF TGTGCCAGCAGCTTAGCGGGGCAAGGGAGCAATCAGCCCCAGCATTTT
- TRBD1 TRBJ1-6 TRBV9 CASSVQGGNNSPLHF TGTGCCAGCAGCGTACAAGGGGGCAATAATTCACCCCTCCACTTT
- - TRBJ2-7 TRBV21-1 CASSTTPQPGNEQYF TGTGCCAGCAGCACTACTCCGCAACCTGGTAACGAGCAGTACTTC
- - TRBJ2-3 TRBV5-4 CASSFSTGRRDTQYF TGTGCCAGCAGCTTCTCCACAGGGCGGAGAGATACGCAGTATTTT
few TRBD1 TRBJ1-1 TRBV23-1 CASSQSAPNRGDTEAFF TGCGCCAGCAGTCAATCGGCTCCGAACAGGGGGGACACTGAAGCTTTCTTT
- - TRBJ2-5 TRBV5-6 CASSLPGSQETQYF TGTGCCAGCAGCTTACCGGGATCCCAAGAGACCCAGTACTTC
few - TRBJ1-2 TRBV6-5 CASSYSVGGANYGYTF TGTGCCAGCAGTTACTCGGTAGGGGGAGCTAACTATGGCTACACCTTC
- TRBD2 TRBJ2-3 TRBV7-7 CASSLGTSGGTDTQYF TGTGCTAGCAGCCTCGGGACTAGCGGCGGCACAGATACGCAGTATTTT
- - TRBJ1-4 TRBV4-3 CASSQEGFNEKLFF TGCGCCAGCAGCCAAGAGGGCTTTAATGAAAAACTGTTTTTT
once TRBD2 TRBJ2-1 TRBV7-2 CASSVGLAGGQFF TGTGCCAGCAGCGTGGGACTAGCGGGGGGGCAGTTCTTC
- - TRBJ2-6 TRBV4-1 CASSLSGAIPSGANVLTF TGCGCCAGCAGCCTTTCAGGGGCCATTCCCTCTGGGGCCAACGTCCTGACTTTC
few TRBD1 TRBJ1-2 TRBV6-5 CASSYQGGADSYTF TGTGCCAGCAGTTACCAAGGGGGCGCAGATAGCTACACCTTC
few TRBD1 TRBJ1-2 TRBV5-8 CASRQGRIVYGYTF TGTGCCAGCAGACAGGGGCGAATTGTCTATGGCTACACCTTC
few TRBD1 TRBJ2-6 TRBV10-3 CAISTTGAGANVLTF TGTGCCATCAGCACTACAGGGGCCGGGGCCAACGTCCTGACTTTC
- TRBD1 TRBJ1-1 TRBV5-4 CASSLEGTGTYTEAFF TGTGCCAGCAGCTTGGAGGGGACAGGGACCTACACTGAAGCTTTCTTT
- - TRBJ2-5 TRBV5-5 CASSRGSETQYF TGTGCCAGCAGTCGGGGGTCTGAGACCCAGTACTTC
- - TRBJ2-5 TRBV16 CASSQSRAAQETQYF TGTGCCAGCAGCCAATCGAGGGCAGCGCAAGAGACCCAGTACTTC
- - TRBJ2-5 TRBV7-2 CASSLGASPETQYF TGTGCCAGCAGCTTGGGGGCGTCCCCAGAGACCCAGTACTTC
- TRBD1 TRBJ1-4 TRBV5-4 CASSKGTAYNEKLFF TGTGCCAGCAGCAAGGGGACAGCCTATAATGAAAAACTGTTTTTT
- TRBD1 TRBJ1-2 TRBV27 CAAAEGTGVYGYTF TGTGCCGCGGCGGAGGGGACAGGGGTCTATGGCTACACCTTC
few - TRBJ1-1 TRBV7-8 CASARRDILNTEAFF TGTGCCAGCGCGAGACGAGACATCTTGAACACTGAAGCTTTCTTT
- TRBD1 TRBJ1-5 TRBV4-1 CASSQGTGTDYNQPQHF TGCGCCAGCAGCCAAGGCACCGGGACAGACTACAATCAGCCCCAGCATTTT
- - TRBJ2-7 TRBV7-9 CASSSGLSYEQYF TGTGCCAGCAGCTCGGGACTCTCCTACGAGCAGTACTTC
- - TRBJ1-3 TRBV19 CASSRGAGNTIYF TGTGCCAGTAGTAGGGGGGCTGGAAACACCATATATTTT
- - TRBJ1-1 TRBV7-9 CASSLGQGLDTEAFF TGTGCCAGCAGCTTAGGTCAGGGGCTTGACACTGAAGCTTTCTTT
- TRBD1 TRBJ1-6 TRBV5-1 CASSRDSSYNSPLHF TGCGCCAGCAGCCGGGACAGCTCCTATAATTCACCCCTCCACTTT
- - TRBJ2-1 TRBV5-8 CASSLALVDEQFF TGTGCCAGCAGCTTGGCCCTAGTGGATGAGCAGTTCTTC
- - TRBJ1-2 TRBV6-5 CASRGTLPHGYTF TGTGCCAGCAGGGGGACTCTACCTCATGGCTACACCTTC
- TRBD2 TRBJ2-6 TRBV3-1/TRBV3-2 CASSMPGLAGGLAGANVLTF TGTGCCAGCAGCATGCCGGGACTAGCGGGGGGGCTTGCTGGGGCCAACGTCCTGACTTTC
- TRBD1 TRBJ2-7 TRBV5-4 CASSSDRVSYEQYF TGTGCCAGCAGTTCCGACAGGGTCTCCTACGAGCAGTACTTC
- - TRBJ1-5 TRBV27 CASSFEGRGSHQPQHF TGTGCCAGCAGTTTCGAAGGGCGCGGGAGTCATCAGCCCCAGCATTTT
- - TRBJ1-1 TRBV9 CASSPPGGAFTEAFF TGTGCCAGCAGCCCACCCGGGGGGGCTTTCACTGAAGCTTTCTTT
once - TRBJ1-5 TRBV4-3 CASSQDSGYGNQPQHF TGCGCCAGCAGCCAAGATTCGGGATATGGCAATCAGCCCCAGCATTTT